Sequencing of this T cell receptor (beta chain) was carried out in a study of cytotoxic CD8 clonotypes in ibrutinib-treated CLL. For the study at large: After a median of around six years, 14 patients stayed remitted and 12 progressed; responses had been partial in around 24 and complete in 2.

Germline CDR1 and CDR2: SEHNR and FQNEAQ (reference sequence). This CDR3 comprises 14 residues. The V end was cut by 4 bases, the J end by 3 bases, with 11 bases between. TCRdb's copy holds only in-frame clones and misses some; the assay was immunoSEQ multiplex PCR. The sample lists approximately 300,000 clones, around four fifths occurring once. The chain recombines TRBV7-9 with TRBJ2-3; D unclear. This TCR was sampled from a human donor with chronic lymphocytic leukemia. The sequencing here drew on PBMCs, taken before ibrutinib treatment. CDR3 sequence (DNA): TGTGCCAGCAGCTGGAACCTGGGGACAGATACGCAGTATTTT. Protein product: CASSWNLGTDTQYF.